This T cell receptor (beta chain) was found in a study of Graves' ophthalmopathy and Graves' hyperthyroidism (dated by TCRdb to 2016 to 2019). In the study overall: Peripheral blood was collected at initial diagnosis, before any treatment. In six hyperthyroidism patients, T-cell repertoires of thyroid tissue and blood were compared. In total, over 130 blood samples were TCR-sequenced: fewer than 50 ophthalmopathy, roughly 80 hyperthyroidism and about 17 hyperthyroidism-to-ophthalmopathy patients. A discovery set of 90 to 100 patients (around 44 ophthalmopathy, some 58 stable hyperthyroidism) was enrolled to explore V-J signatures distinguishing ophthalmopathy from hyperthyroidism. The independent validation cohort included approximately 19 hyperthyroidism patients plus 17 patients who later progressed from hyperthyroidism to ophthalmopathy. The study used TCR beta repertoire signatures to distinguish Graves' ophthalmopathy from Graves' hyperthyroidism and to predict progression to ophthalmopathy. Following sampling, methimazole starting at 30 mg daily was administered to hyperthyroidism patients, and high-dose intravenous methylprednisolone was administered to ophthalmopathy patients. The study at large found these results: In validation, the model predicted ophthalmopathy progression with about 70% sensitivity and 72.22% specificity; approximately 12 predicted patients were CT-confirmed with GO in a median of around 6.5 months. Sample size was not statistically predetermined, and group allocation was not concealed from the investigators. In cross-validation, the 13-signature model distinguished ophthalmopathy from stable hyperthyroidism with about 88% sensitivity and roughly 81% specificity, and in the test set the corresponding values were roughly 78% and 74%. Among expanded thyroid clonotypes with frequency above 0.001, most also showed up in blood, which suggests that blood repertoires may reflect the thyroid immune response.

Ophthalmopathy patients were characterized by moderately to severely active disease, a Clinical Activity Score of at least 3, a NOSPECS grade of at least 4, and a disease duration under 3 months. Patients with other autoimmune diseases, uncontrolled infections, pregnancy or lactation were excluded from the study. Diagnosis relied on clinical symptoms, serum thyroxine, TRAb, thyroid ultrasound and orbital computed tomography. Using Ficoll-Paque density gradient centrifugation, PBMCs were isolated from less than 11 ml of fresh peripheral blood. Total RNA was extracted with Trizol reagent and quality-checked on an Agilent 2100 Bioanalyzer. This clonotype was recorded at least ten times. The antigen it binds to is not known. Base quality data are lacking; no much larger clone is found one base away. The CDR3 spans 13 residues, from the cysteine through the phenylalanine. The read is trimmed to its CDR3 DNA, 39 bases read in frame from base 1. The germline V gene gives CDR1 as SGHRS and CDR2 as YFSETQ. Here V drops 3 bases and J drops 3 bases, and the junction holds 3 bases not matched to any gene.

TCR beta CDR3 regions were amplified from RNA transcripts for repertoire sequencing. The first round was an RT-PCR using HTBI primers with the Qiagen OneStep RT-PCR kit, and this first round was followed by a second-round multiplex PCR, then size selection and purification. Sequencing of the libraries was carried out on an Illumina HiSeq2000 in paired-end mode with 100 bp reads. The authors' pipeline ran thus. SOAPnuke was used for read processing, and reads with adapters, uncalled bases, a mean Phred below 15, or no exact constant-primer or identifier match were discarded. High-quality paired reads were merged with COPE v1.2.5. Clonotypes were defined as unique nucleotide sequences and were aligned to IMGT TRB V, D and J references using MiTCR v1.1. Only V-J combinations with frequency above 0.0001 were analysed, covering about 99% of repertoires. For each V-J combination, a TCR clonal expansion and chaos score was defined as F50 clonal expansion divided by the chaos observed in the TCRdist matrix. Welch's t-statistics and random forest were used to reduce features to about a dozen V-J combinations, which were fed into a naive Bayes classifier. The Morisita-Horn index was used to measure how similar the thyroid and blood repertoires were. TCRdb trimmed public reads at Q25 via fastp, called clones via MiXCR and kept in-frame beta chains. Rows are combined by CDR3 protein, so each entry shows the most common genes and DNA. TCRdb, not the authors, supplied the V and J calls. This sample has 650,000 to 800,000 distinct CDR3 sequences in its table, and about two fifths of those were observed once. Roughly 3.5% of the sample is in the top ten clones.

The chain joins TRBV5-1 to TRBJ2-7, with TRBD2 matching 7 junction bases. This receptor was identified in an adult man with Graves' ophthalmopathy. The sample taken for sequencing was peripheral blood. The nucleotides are TGCGCCAGCAGCTGGGGGGGGGACTACGAGCAGTACTTC. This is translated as CASSWGGDYEQYF.